One and the same sample provided the 30 T cell receptor beta chains below, sequenced in a study of OX40 agonist ivuxolimab in advanced cancers. Using immunoSEQ multiplex PCR, the repertoire was profiled, and TCRdb retains in-frame clones only, with some absent. The table records about 58,000 clones, less than 85% of them present only once. The specimen was CD4+ or CD8+ T cells sorted from blood, collected in a trial of the OX40 agonist ivuxolimab. These receptors were taken from an adult with an advanced solid tumor such as melanoma, head and neck, liver or kidney cancer.

This sequence joins TRBV5-1 and TRBJ2-5, with D maybe TRBD1 (5 bases). Germline V gene lookup returns CDR1 SGHRS and CDR2 YFSETQ. The CDR3 is 14 residues long. V gave up 0 bases and J gave up 5 bases, with 11 bases separating them. The CDR3 coding sequence is TGCGCCAGCAGCTTGGAGTGGGCAGGGGAGACCCAGTACTTC. Amino acids: CASSLEWAGETQYF.

This chain uses TRBV6-1 with TRBJ2-3, with 13 bases identical to TRBD2. This CDR3 comprises 15 residues. Unmatched junction bases numbered 6, after V lost 8 bases and J lost 4 bases. Germline lookup yields CDR1 MNHNS and CDR2 SASEGT. The CDR3 loop is CASGAGTSGADTQYF. The CDR3 DNA sequence: TGTGCCAGCGGGGCAGGGACTAGCGGGGCAGATACGCAGTATTTT.

This clone appeared once. The rearrangement uses TRBV5-1 and TRBJ2-5; D might be TRBD1 (5 bases). CDR1 is SGHRS and CDR2 is YFSETQ in the germline V gene. The CDR3 sequence is 13 residues long. Between the trimmed V and J ends, which lost 4 bases and 2 bases, there was a span of 9 bases. CDR3 residues: CASSRQYQETQYF. DNA for the CDR3: TGCGCCAGCAGCCGACAGTATCAAGAGACCCAGTACTTC.

This rearrangement joins TRBV11-2 to TRBJ1-3; D is unclear. The CDR3 has 16 amino acids. The V end lost 0 bases, the J end lost 2 bases, and 11 bases lay between the germline ends. Germline assignment: CDR1 SGHAT and CDR2 FQNNGV. Written as DNA, the CDR3 is TGTGCCAGCAGCTTAGAATCCCGGGGTCCTGGAAACACCATATATTTT. It translates to CASSLESRGPGNTIYF.

This chain links TRBV28 with TRBJ1-2; the D gene is possibly TRBD1 (6 bases). The CDR3 loop spans 14 amino acids. V lost 7 bases and J 11 bases, leaving 23 bases between the germline ends. Germline assignment: CDR1 MDHEN and CDR2 SYDVKM. The CDR3 DNA reads as TGTGCCAGCACCTCGGGTGGGGGGCCGGAGAGTTACACCTTC. Protein sequence: CASTSGGGPESYTF.

The genes are TRBV28 and TRBJ2-7; no clear D gene. The CDR3 runs to 11 residues. Trimming cost V 5 bases and J 3 bases, with 5 bases left between them. Germline loops: CDR1 MDHEN, CDR2 SYDVKM. The CDR3 loop is CASSVGYEQYF. The CDR3, as DNA: TGTGCCAGCAGTGTGGGCTACGAGCAGTACTTC.

Only one count was recorded for this clone. This CDR3 is CASSPRHGGAVDTQYF. For the CDR3, the DNA is TGTGCCAGCAGCCCGCGTCACGGGGGGGCGGTAGATACGCAGTATTTT. The J gene is TRBJ2-3, the V gene TRBV7-3; the match to TRBD2 covers 8 bases. Germline V gene data show CDR1 as SGHTA and CDR2 as FQGTGA. CDR3 length: 16 residues. J was trimmed by 5 bases and V by 5 bases; bases with no gene match: 12.

The chain joins TRBV10-3 to TRBJ2-2, with D possibly called TRBD1 or TRBD2 (5 bases each). This CDR3 spans 18 amino acids. Trimming removed 7 bases from V and 6 bases from J, with 27 bases in between. CDR1 ENHRY and CDR2 SYGVKD come from the germline V gene. CDR3 loop: CAITTPAGDAGSPGELFF. The DNA of the CDR3 is TGTGCCATCACAACTCCGGCTGGGGACGCCGGCAGCCCCGGGGAGCTGTTTTTT.

The chain links TRBV7-9 to TRBJ1-1; tentative D call: TRBD1 (6 bases). The CDR3 loop spans 15 amino acids. V lost 1 base to trimming and J lost 4 bases, with 13 bases between them. Germline CDR1 SEHNR, CDR2 FQNEAQ (reference sequence). The CDR3 spells CASSLGSGEVTEAFF. DNA for the CDR3: TGTGCCAGCAGCTTAGGTTCAGGGGAAGTCACTGAAGCTTTCTTT.

This sequence joins TRBV30 and TRBJ1-2; D perhaps matches TRBD1 (6 bases). This CDR3 spans 14 amino acids. Germline lookup yields CDR1 GTSNPN and CDR2 SVGIG (reference sequence). V lost 3 bases and J 7 bases, leaving 18 bases between the germline ends. This CDR3 is CAWRTGLGVTGYTF. DNA for the CDR3: TGTGCCTGGAGAACAGGGTTAGGTGTCACTGGCTACACCTTC.

The rearrangement uses TRBV11-3 and TRBJ2-3, with TRBD2 matching 8 bases. V was clipped by 1 base and J by 1 base; unmatched bases: 1. The CDR3 runs to 15 residues. Germline loops: CDR1 SGHNT, CDR2 YENEEA. As DNA, the CDR3 is TGTGCCAGCAGCTTAGCGGGGGGGGGCACAGATACGCAGTATTTT. As protein: CASSLAGGGTDTQYF.

This clone showed up just a few times. The chain uses TRBV5-4 and TRBJ2-3, with D hard to call. Trimming pared 0 bases from V and 3 bases from J, leaving 14 bases between. The germline CDR1 and CDR2 sequences are SGHNT and YYREEE (reference sequence). The CDR3 has 16 amino acids. This chain's CDR3 is CASSLAYNKGTDTQYF. CDR3 DNA sequence: TGTGCCAGCAGCTTGGCCTACAATAAGGGTACAGATACGCAGTATTTT. The full variable domain, with the rest looked up from reference TRBV5-4 and TRBJ2-3, is ETGVTQSPTHLIKTRGQQVTLRCSSQSGHNTVSWYQQALGQGPQFIFQYYREEENGRGNFPPRFSGLQFPNYSSELNVNALELDDSALYLCASSLAYNKGTDTQYFGPGTRLTVL.

The V and J genes are TRBV5-4 and TRBJ2-3, with 10 bases matching TRBD2. V trimming: 3 bases; J trimming: 4 bases; junction bases outside the gene matches: 5. Germline V lookup: CDR1 SGHNT, CDR2 YYREEE (reference sequence). The CDR3 length is 15 residues. CDR3 residues: CASSSQRGGADTQYF. The CDR3 DNA follows: TGTGCCAGCAGCTCACAGCGGGGGGGAGCAGATACGCAGTATTTT.

The table lists this clone with a few counts. The CDR3 reads CSVRRGVGTEAFF. Written as DNA, the CDR3 is TGCAGCGTTAGACGGGGGGTAGGGACTGAAGCTTTCTTT. This chain connects TRBV29-1 to TRBJ1-1; tentatively, D is TRBD1 (5 bases). The length of the CDR3 is 13 residues. CDR1 and CDR2 from the germline V gene are SQVTM and ANQGSEA. V lost 5 bases and J lost 5, with 15 bases in between. The complete variable domain, with remaining parts taken from reference TRBV29-1 and TRBJ1-1, reads SAVISQKPSRDICQRGTSLTIQCQVDSQVTMMFWYRQQPGQSLTLIATANQGSEATYESGFVIDKFPISRPNLTFSTLTVSNMSPEDSSIYLCSVRRGVGTEAFFGQGTRLTVV.

V is TRBV11-2 and J is TRBJ2-1, with 10 bases fitting TRBD2. Unmatched junction bases numbered 8, after V lost 6 bases and J lost 3 bases. Germline V lookup: CDR1 SGHAT, CDR2 FQNNGV. This CDR3 region has 16 residues. CDR3 sequence (DNA): TGTGCCAGCAGGAGCTCCGGACTAGCGGACTACAATGAGCAGTTCTTC. It codes for CASRSSGLADYNEQFF. Full variable domain (missing parts from reference TRBV11-2 and TRBJ2-1): EAGVAQSPRYKIIEKRQSVAFWCNPISGHATLYWYQQILGQGPKLLIQFQNNGVVDDSQLPKDRFSAERLKGVDSTLKIQPAKLEDSAVYLCASRSSGLADYNEQFFGPGTRLTVL.

V usage is TRBV27 and J usage is TRBJ1-5; D is ambiguous. The V and J ends lost 5 bases and 4 bases respectively, with 9 bases between them. This CDR3 has 13 residues. Germline-derived CDR1 and CDR2 are MNHEY and SMNVEV (reference sequence). The CDR3 nucleotides read TGTGCCAGCAGTAGAGCAAGGAATCAGCCCCAGCATTTT. Amino acids: CASSRARNQPQHF.

This sequence joins TRBV6-5 and TRBJ1-3, with unresolved D. Germline V gene lookup returns CDR1 MNHEY and CDR2 SVGAGI. The CDR3 is 12 residues long. Trimming removed 2 bases from V and 7 bases from J, with 6 bases in between. CDR3 coding DNA: TGTGCCAGCAGTTACAATCTGAACACCATATATTTT. Encoded protein: CASSYNLNTIYF.

Notes on this clone: The sample has other DNA sequences that encode this CDR3 too. This chain joins TRBV6-5 and TRBJ2-3; D uncertain. V was cut by 6 bases and J by 3 bases, with 10 bases left in between. Germline-derived CDR1 and CDR2 are MNHEY and SVGAGI. The CDR3 sequence is 13 residues long. This chain's CDR3 is CASRYPSTDTQYF. CDR3 nucleotides: TGTGCCAGCAGGTACCCAAGTACAGATACGCAGTATTTT.

V usage is TRBV7-3 and J usage is TRBJ2-3, with D perhaps assigned TRBD1 or TRBD2 (5 bases each). CDR1 is SGHTA and CDR2 is FQGTGA in the germline V gene. The CDR3 totals 14 residues. Trimming cost V 5 bases and J 5 bases, with 14 bases left between them. CDR3 nucleotide sequence: TGTGCCAGCAGCCCGGGGCTAGCTGTAGATACGCAGTATTTT. It specifies CASSPGLAVDTQYF.

The chain employs TRBV19 and TRBJ1-2; unclear D gene. CDR1 is LNHDA, CDR2 SQIVND, per germline (reference sequence). This CDR3 contains 12 residues. The V end was cut by 7 bases, the J end by 8 bases, with 14 bases between. This CDR3 is CASTRTGLGYTF. The CDR3 region has the DNA TGTGCCAGTACCAGGACTGGGCTGGGCTACACCTTC.

The chain joins TRBV9 to TRBJ2-1; TRBD1 aligns across 7 bases. Germline V gene lookup returns CDR1 SGDLS and CDR2 YYNGEE. V trimming: 0 bases; J trimming: 11 bases; junction bases outside the gene matches: 11. The CDR3 sequence is 15 residues long. CDR3 residues: CASSVGQGTRGKQFF. DNA of the CDR3: TGTGCCAGCAGCGTAGGACAGGGTACTAGGGGCAAGCAGTTCTTC. The full variable domain, in which reference TRBV9 and TRBJ2-1 provide the parts outside the CDR3, is DSGVTQTPKHLITATGQRVTLRCSPRSGDLSVYWYQQSLDQGLQFLIQYYNGEERAKGNILERFSAQQFPDLHSELNLSSLELGDSALYFCASSVGQGTRGKQFFGPGTRLTVL.

This clone has more than one count but fewer than ten. V is TRBV5-1 and J is TRBJ1-5; TRBD1 agrees at 9 bases. Per the germline V gene, CDR1 is SGHRS and CDR2 is YFSETQ. CDR3 length equals 15 residues. With 1 base clipped from V and 7 bases from J, the junction kept 6 bases outside the gene matches. DNA for the CDR3: TGCGCCAGCAGCTTGTCGGGGACAGGGCAACAGCCCCAGCATTTT. Its translation is CASSLSGTGQQPQHF.

The chain has TRBV7-9 and TRBJ2-1; TRBD2 agrees at 8 bases. The CDR3 has 16 amino acids. Germline V gene lookup returns CDR1 SEHNR and CDR2 FQNEAQ (reference sequence). V trimming: 1 base; J trimming: 7 bases; junction bases outside the gene matches: 9. The CDR3 nucleotides are TGTGCCAGCAGCTTAGTTGGCGGGGGGAACCCAAATGAGCAGTTCTTC. Protein product: CASSLVGGGNPNEQFF.

This clone was seen a single time. The chain recombines TRBV5-6 with TRBJ2-3, with TRBD1 matching over 8 bases. Germline V gives CDR1 SGHDT, CDR2 YYEEEE. Losses at the gene ends were 0 bases for V and 1 base for J; bases not matched to a gene: 1. The CDR3 consists of 15 residues. DNA of the CDR3: TGTGCCAGCAGCTTGGAACAGGGGGGCACAGATACGCAGTATTTT. Encoded protein: CASSLEQGGTDTQYF. The entire variable domain, with the rest obtained from reference TRBV5-6 and TRBJ2-3, is as follows: DAGVTQSPTHLIKTRGQQVTLRCSPKSGHDTVSWYQQALGQGPQFIFQYYEEEERQRGNFPDRFSGHQFPNYSSELNVNALLLGDSALYLCASSLEQGGTDTQYFGPGTRLTVL.

CDR3 region: CASSQDTGSGNTIYF. The CDR3 region has the DNA TGTGCCAGCAGCCAAGATACAGGGTCTGGAAACACCATATATTTT. This chain connects TRBV4-2 to TRBJ1-3; maybe TRBD1 (6 bases). The length of the CDR3 is 15 residues. CDR1 LGHNA and CDR2 YNFKEQ come from the germline V gene. V lost 0 bases and J lost 1, with 7 bases in between.

The sample holds one count of this clone. The chain recombines TRBV27 with TRBJ2-7, with 12 bases fitting TRBD2. The CDR3 covers 16 residues. The germline V gene encodes CDR1 MNHEY and CDR2 SMNVEV (reference sequence). V trimming: 6 bases; J trimming: 7 bases; junction bases outside the gene matches: 13. The CDR3 region has the DNA TGTGCCAGCAGCCAACTAGCGGGGGGAACCTACGTAGAGCAGTACTTC. Translation gives CASSQLAGGTYVEQYF.

The gene calls are TRBV6-6 and TRBJ2-7; D gene unclear. This CDR3 comprises 12 residues. V dropped 3 bases and J dropped 4 bases, with 7 bases sitting between them. The V gene's germline CDR1 is MNHNY and CDR2 SVGAGI (reference sequence). As DNA, the CDR3 is TGTGCCAGCAGTTATCTCCGGTACGAGCAGTACTTC. Its protein product is CASSYLRYEQYF.

V gene TRBV27 combines with J gene TRBJ2-5; either TRBD1 or TRBD2 may fit D (5 bases each). The CDR3 is made up of 11 amino acids. The V gene's germline CDR1 is MNHEY and CDR2 SMNVEV (reference sequence). V dropped 6 bases and J dropped 7 bases, with 9 bases sitting between them. The CDR3 spells CASSLRGTQYF. For the CDR3, the DNA is TGTGCCAGCAGCTTGAGGGGGACCCAGTACTTC.

This clone was observed a handful of times. The gene calls are TRBV7-9 and TRBJ1-1, with TRBD1 as a possible D gene (6 bases). Trimming shortened V by 5 bases and J by 2 bases, and 18 bases separated the two germline ends. This CDR3 comprises 16 residues. In germline, CDR1 is SEHNR, CDR2 FQNEAQ (reference sequence). The CDR3 is CASSQYPRQANTEAFF. DNA of the CDR3: TGTGCCAGCAGCCAATACCCCAGACAGGCCAACACTGAAGCTTTCTTT.

The chain combines TRBV4-3 with TRBJ2-1; the D is unclear. Trimming shortened V by 0 bases and J by 4 bases, and 16 bases separated the two germline ends. This CDR3 is 17 amino acids long. Germline CDR1 LGHNA, CDR2 YSLEER. This CDR3 reads CASSQETGQWGYNEQFF. The DNA of the CDR3 is TGCGCCAGCAGCCAAGAAACGGGCCAATGGGGTTACAATGAGCAGTTCTTC.